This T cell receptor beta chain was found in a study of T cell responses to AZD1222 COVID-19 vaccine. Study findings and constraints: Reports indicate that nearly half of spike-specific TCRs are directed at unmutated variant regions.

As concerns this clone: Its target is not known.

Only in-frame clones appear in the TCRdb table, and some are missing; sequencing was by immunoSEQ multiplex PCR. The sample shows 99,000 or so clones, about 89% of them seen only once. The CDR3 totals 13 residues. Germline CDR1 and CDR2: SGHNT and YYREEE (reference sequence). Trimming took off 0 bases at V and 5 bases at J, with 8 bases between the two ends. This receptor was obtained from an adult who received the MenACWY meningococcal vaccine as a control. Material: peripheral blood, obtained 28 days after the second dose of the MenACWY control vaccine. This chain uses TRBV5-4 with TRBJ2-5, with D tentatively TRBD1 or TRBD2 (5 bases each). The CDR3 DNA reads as TGTGCCAGCAGCTTGGACTGGGGGGAGACCCAGTACTTC. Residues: CASSLDWGETQYF.